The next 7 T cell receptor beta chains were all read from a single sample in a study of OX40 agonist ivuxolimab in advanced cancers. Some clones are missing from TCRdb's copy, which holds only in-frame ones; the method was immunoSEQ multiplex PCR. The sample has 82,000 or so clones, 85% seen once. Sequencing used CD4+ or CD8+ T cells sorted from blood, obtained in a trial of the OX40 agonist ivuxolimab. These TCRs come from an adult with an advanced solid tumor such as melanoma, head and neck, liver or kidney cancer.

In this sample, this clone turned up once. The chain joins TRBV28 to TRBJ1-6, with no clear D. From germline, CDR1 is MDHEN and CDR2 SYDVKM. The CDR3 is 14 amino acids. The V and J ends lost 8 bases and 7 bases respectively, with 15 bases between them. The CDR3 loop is CASAKAGSNSPLHF. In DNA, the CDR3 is TGTGCCAGCGCAAAAGCTGGTTCAAATTCACCCCTCCACTTT.

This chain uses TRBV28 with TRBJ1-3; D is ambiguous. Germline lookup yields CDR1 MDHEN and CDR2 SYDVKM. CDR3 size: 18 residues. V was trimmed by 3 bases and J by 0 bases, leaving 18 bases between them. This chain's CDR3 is CASSLRVIGPYSGNTIYF. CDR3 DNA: TGTGCCAGCAGTTTGAGAGTAATAGGACCTTACTCTGGAAACACCATATATTTT.

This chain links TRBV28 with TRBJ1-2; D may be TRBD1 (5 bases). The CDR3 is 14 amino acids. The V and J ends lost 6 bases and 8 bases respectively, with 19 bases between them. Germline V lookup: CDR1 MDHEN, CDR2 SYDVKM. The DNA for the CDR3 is TGTGCCAGCAGGCCATTACAGGTCTTCGGGGGCTACACCTTC. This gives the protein CASRPLQVFGGYTF.

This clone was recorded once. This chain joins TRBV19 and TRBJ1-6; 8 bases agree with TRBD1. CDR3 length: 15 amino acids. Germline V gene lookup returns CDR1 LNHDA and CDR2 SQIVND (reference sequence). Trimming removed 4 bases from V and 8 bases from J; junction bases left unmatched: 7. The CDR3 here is CASSNQGAADSPLHF. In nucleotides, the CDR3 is TGTGCCAGTAGTAACCAGGGGGCGGCTGATTCACCCCTCCACTTT. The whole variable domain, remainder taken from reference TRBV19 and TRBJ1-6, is DGGITQSPKYLFRKEGQNVTLSCEQNLNHDAMYWYRQDPGQGLRLIYYSQIVNDFQKGDIAEGYSVSREKKESFPLTVTSAQKNPTAFYLCASSNQGAADSPLHFGNGTRLTVT.

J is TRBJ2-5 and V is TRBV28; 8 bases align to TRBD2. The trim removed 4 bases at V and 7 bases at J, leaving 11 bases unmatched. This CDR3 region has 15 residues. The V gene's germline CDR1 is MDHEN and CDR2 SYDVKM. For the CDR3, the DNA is TGTGCCAGCAGTTCTGGACTAGCTTTAATTCGGACCCAGTACTTC. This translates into CASSSGLALIRTQYF.

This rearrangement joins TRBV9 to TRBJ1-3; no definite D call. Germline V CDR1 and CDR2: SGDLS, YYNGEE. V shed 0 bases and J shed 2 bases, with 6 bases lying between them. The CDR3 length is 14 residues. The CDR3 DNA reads TGTGCCAGCAGCGTAGAGTTCGCTGGAAACACCATATATTTT. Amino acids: CASSVEFAGNTIYF.

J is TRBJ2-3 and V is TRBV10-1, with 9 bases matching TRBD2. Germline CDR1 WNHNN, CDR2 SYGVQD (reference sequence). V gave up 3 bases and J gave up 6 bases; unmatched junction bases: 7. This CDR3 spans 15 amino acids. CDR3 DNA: TGCGCCAGCAGTGACCGGCGGGGGGGCGTGGATACGCAGTATTTT. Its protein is CASSDRRGGVDTQYF.